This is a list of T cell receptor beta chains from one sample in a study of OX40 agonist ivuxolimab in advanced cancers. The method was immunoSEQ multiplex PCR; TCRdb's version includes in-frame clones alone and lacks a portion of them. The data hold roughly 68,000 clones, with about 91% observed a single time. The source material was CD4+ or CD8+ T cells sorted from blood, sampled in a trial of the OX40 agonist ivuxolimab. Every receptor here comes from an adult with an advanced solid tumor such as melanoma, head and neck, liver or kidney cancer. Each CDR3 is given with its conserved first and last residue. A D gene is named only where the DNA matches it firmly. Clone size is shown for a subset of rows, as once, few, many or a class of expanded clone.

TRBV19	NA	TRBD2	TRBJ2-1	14	TGTGCCAGTATAGCGGGAGGGCCTGAGAATGAGCAGTTCTTC	CASIAGGPENEQFF
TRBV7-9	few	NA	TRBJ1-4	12	TGTGCCAGCAGCTTATTAAGTGAAAAACTGTTTTTT	CASSLLSEKLFF
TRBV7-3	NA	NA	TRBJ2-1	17	TGTGCCAGCAGCTTAATCCGGACCAGGGGCTCCTACAATGAGCAGTTCTTC	CASSLIRTRGSYNEQFF
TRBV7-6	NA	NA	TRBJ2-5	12	TGTGCCAGCAGCGCCGCGGGGGAGACCCAGTACTTC	CASSAAGETQYF
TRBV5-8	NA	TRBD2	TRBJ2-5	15	TGTGCCAGCAGCTTTTTTGGGAGGGGTAAAGAGACCCAGTACTTC	CASSFFGRGKETQYF
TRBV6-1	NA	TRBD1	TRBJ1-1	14	TGTGCCAGCGTGATAGGGGGCGGTGACACTGAAGCTTTCTTT	CASVIGGGDTEAFF
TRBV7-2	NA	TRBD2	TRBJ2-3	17	TGTGCCAGCAGCGCAACTAGCGGGAGGGGCGTGACAGATACGCAGTATTTT	CASSATSGRGVTDTQYF
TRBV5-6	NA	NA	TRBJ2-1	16	TGTGCCAGCAGCTTGGTCGCAGGGAGCTCCTACAATGAGCAGTTCTTC	CASSLVAGSSYNEQFF
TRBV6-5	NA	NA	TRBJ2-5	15	TGTGCCAGCAGGCCCGCCGGGACTGGAAAAGAGACCCAGTACTTC	CASRPAGTGKETQYF
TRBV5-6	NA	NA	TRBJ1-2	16	TGTGCCAGCAGCTATAGGACAGTCGTCCGACGATATGGCTACACCTTC	CASSYRTVVRRYGYTF
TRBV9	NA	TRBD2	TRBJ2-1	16	TGTGCCAGCAGCAAGAATTGGCGGGGGGGCGTAAATGAGCAGTTCTTC	CASSKNWRGGVNEQFF
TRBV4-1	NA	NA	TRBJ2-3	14	TGCGCCAGCAGCCGGGGGGGCGGGACAGATACGCAGTATTTT	CASSRGGGTDTQYF
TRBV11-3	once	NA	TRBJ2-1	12	TGTGCCAGCAGCGTCGGGACGAATGAGCAGTTCTTC	CASSVGTNEQFF
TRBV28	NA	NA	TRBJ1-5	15	TGTGCCAGCAGTCCCGCCCTGGGGGGCCGGCAGCCCCAGCATTTT	CASSPALGGRQPQHF
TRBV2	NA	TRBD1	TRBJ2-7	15	TGTGCCAGCACTACGGGACAGGGCGTTTTAGGCGAGCAGTACTTC	CASTTGQGVLGEQYF
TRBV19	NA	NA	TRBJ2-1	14	TGTGCCAGTAGTATATTCGGGGGGCGCAATGAGCAGTTCTTC	CASSIFGGRNEQFF
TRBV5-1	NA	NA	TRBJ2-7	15	TGCGCCAGCAGCTTGAGTCCTAGGACTATCTACGAGCAGTACTTC	CASSLSPRTIYEQYF
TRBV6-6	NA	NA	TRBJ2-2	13	TGTGCCAGCAGTAGAAGAAACACCGGGGAGCTGTTTTTT	CASSRRNTGELFF
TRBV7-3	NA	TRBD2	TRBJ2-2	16	TGTGCCAGCAGCCCTCGGACTAGCGGGAGTACCGGGGAGCTGTTTTTT	CASSPRTSGSTGELFF
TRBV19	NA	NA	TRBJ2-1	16	TGTGCCAGTAGTATGCGTGGGGGGAGCTCCTACAATGAGCAGTTCTTC	CASSMRGGSSYNEQFF
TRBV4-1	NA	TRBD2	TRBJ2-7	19	TGCGCCAGCAGCCGACAAGTGGCCGGACCTAGCGGGGCCTCCTACGAGCAGTACTTC	CASSRQVAGPSGASYEQYF
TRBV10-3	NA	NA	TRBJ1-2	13	TGTGCCATCAGTGATCGTGGGGATAGTGGCTACACCTTC	CAISDRGDSGYTF
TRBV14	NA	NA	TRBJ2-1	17	TGTGCCAGCAGCCAAGGGCTGATTAGCAGCTCCTACAATGAGCAGTTCTTC	CASSQGLISSSYNEQFF
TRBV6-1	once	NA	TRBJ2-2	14	TGTGCCAGCAGGAGGATAGGGAACACCGGGGAGCTGTTTTTT	CASRRIGNTGELFF
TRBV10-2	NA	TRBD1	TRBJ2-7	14	TGCGCCAGCAGTGAATGGACAGGGCTGACCGAGCAGTACTTC	CASSEWTGLTEQYF
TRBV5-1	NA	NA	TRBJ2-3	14	TGCGCCAGCAGCCTTAGTCGCGCCACAGATACGCAGTATTTT	CASSLSRATDTQYF
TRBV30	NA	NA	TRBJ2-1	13	TGTGCCTGGAGTGTACCGGGGACACAGAAGCAGTTCTTC	CAWSVPGTQKQFF
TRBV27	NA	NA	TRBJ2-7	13	TGTGCCAGCAGTCAGGAGAACGAATACGAGCAGTACTTC	CASSQENEYEQYF
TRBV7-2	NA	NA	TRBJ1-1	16	TGTGCCAGCAGCTTATATGGGGGGATGGTAAACACTGAAGCTTTCTTT	CASSLYGGMVNTEAFF
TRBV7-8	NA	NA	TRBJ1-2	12	TGTGCCAGCAGCCCCGGCGCTTATGGCTACACCTTC	CASSPGAYGYTF
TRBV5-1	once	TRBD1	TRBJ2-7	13	TGCGCCAGCGCCCGGACAGGGTCCTACGAGCAGTACTTC	CASARTGSYEQYF